The clone carrying this T cell receptor beta chain was observed a handful of times. The antigen is undetermined. The sample holds other DNA sequences that translate to the same CDR3. Method: immunoSEQ multiplex PCR; TCRdb's copy keeps in-frame clones and lacks some. The data hold roughly 9,300 clones, with 80% to 90% observed a single time. These data belong to a study of T cell clonotyping in hematopoietic cell transplantation. CDR3 length: 15 amino acids. CDR1 and CDR2 (germline): MGHRA, YSYEKL. V lost 1 base to trimming and J lost 3 bases, with 10 bases between them. The sample's time point: recipient sample about 28 days before transplant, after cytoreduction. Notes on the study in general: Few recipient clonotypes overlapped donors; over 97% were de novo at given depth.

This chain uses TRBV4-1 with TRBJ1-5; D is possibly TRBD1 (5 bases). The TCR was taken from a woman between 50 and 59 years old with chronic myeloid leukemia. Some clones in this sample may be carry-over from other donors' samples. Sequencing used peripheral blood mononuclear cells, obtained before stem cell transplant. In nucleotides, the CDR3 is TGCGCCAGCAGCCAAGTCCCAGGGTCCAATCAGCCCCAGCATTTT. It translates to CASSQVPGSNQPQHF.